One and the same sample provided the 6 T cell receptor beta chains below, sequenced in a study of a mutant IDH1 vaccine in newly diagnosed glioma. The time point is: baseline, week 1 (first vaccination visit). As for treatment: pre-vaccination baseline after standard-of-care therapy. Generated by immunoSEQ multiplex PCR, the TCRdb table keeps only in-frame clones and is missing some. Of about 67,000 clones listed, 65% to 85% are singletons. The specimen was peripheral blood mononuclear cells (PBMCs), collected from a glioma patient treated with radiotherapy, temozolomide or both. These receptors were taken from a young woman with glioma. Some clones in this sample may be carry-over from other donors' samples.

This sequence joins TRBV7-6 and TRBJ2-3; TRBD2 agrees at 10 bases. The CDR3 consists of 16 residues. Germline V gene data show CDR1 as SGHVS and CDR2 as FNYEAQ. V lost 6 bases and J lost 5; bases outside the gene matches: 11. CDR3: CASSLRAGGTGDTQYF. The DNA for the CDR3 is TGTGCCAGCAGTTTAAGAGCGGGGGGGACGGGAGATACGCAGTATTTT.

This clone was picked up a small number of times. This chain uses TRBV7-2 with TRBJ1-1; D perhaps matches TRBD1 (6 bases). Germline CDR1 and CDR2: SGHTA and FQGNSA. CDR3 length: 14 residues. With 4 bases removed from V and 4 bases from J, the gap between germline ends came to 13 bases. CDR3 amino acids: CASSSQGFGTEAFF. The CDR3 DNA is TGTGCCAGCAGCTCACAGGGTTTCGGCACTGAAGCTTTCTTT.

This clone was seen once. The CDR3 end shows no conserved phenylalanine or tryptophan, and so a read error is likely. V is TRBV30 and J is TRBJ1-2; D call uncertain. In germline, CDR1 is GTSNPN, CDR2 SVGIG (reference sequence). The CDR3 totals 12 residues. V gave up 5 bases and J gave up 8 bases, with 15 bases separating them. The CDR3 region has the DNA TGTGCCTGGGCTACAGACACGGGCGGCTACACCTTA. Translation: CAWATDTGGYTL.

The gene calls are TRBV6-1 and TRBJ1-2, with 10 bases matching TRBD1. The CDR3 spans 15 residues. The germline V gene encodes CDR1 MNHNS and CDR2 SASEGT. The V gene end was trimmed by 7 bases and the J gene end by 5 bases; junction bases not matched to a gene: 10. The CDR3 coding sequence is TGTGCCAGCATTGACCCGGGACAGGGGTTATATGGCTACACCTTC. Its translation: CASIDPGQGLYGYTF.

The DNA of the CDR3 is TGTGCCAGCAGCTGGGTTGGGACAGTTGAAGCTTTCTTT. Translation gives CASSWVGTVEAFF. This chain joins TRBV5-4 and TRBJ1-1; 7 nucleotides match TRBD1. Per the germline V gene, CDR1 is SGHNT and CDR2 is YYREEE (reference sequence). This CDR3 contains 13 residues. The V gene end was trimmed by 3 bases and the J gene end by 7 bases; junction bases not matched to a gene: 6.

The V and J genes are TRBV14 and TRBJ1-3, with D possibly matching TRBD1 (5 bases). Trimming removed 4 bases from V and 4 bases from J, with 17 bases in between. CDR1 and CDR2 from the germline V gene are SGHDN and FVKESK. The length of the CDR3 is 16 residues. This CDR3 reads CASSRRLRGLGNTIYF. CDR3 sequence (DNA): TGTGCCAGCAGCCGCCGACTTCGGGGACTCGGAAACACCATATATTTT.